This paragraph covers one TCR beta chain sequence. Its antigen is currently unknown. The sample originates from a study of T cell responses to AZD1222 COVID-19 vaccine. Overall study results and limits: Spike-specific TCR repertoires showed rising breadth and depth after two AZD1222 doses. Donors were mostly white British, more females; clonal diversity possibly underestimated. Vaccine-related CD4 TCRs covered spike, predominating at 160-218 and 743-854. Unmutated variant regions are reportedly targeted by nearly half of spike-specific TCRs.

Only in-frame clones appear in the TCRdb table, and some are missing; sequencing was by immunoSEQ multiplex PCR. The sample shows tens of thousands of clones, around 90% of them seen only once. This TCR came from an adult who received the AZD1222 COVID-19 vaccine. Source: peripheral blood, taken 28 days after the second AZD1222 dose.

In DNA form, the CDR3 reads TGTGCCAGCAGTCCCGTGGGTAGCGGGAGTGGATCCGAGCAGTACTTC. Protein product: CASSPVGSGSGSEQYF. This chain uses TRBV27 with TRBJ2-7, with 9 positions matching TRBD2. Losses at the gene ends were 5 bases for V and 6 bases for J; bases not matched to a gene: 14. Germline lookup yields CDR1 MNHEY and CDR2 SMNVEV (reference sequence). The CDR3 runs to 16 residues.